This T cell receptor (beta chain) was identified during a study of OX40 agonist ivuxolimab in advanced cancers. Some clones are missing from TCRdb's copy, which holds only in-frame ones; the method was immunoSEQ multiplex PCR. The sample holds around 20,000 clones, just under 75% seen once. Blood draws occurred at baseline, cycle 4 day 1, and cycle 7 day 1. Germline values: CDR1 SGDLS, CDR2 YYNGEE. CDR3 size: 14 residues. The germline V and J ends were trimmed by 0 bases and 4 bases, with 10 bases remaining between them. The V call is TRBV9, the J call TRBJ1-2, with TRBD1 as a possible D gene (6 bases). The sequence derives from an adult with an advanced solid tumor such as melanoma, head and neck, liver or kidney cancer. Material: CD4+ or CD8+ T cells sorted from blood, obtained in a trial of the OX40 agonist ivuxolimab. CDR3 nucleotides: TGTGCCAGCAGCGTAGGAGGGACAACCTATGGCTACACCTTC. Its protein product is CASSVGGTTYGYTF.